This is a list of T cell receptor beta chains from one sample in a study of blood T cell repertoires in COVID-19. Using immunoSEQ multiplex PCR, the repertoire was profiled, and TCRdb retains in-frame clones only, with some absent. The sample yields more than 400,000 clones, around 87% seen once. Source material: PBMCs or T cells enriched from blood (not recorded which). The receptors here all came from a woman between 18 and 30 years old who had recovered from COVID-19. CDR3s include the opening cysteine and the closing phenylalanine or tryptophan. The D gene is left open where the match is weak. Size tells how often a clone was seen (once, few, many) or the class of an expanded clone, and some rows leave it out.

D: -
V: TRBV2
J: TRBJ1-5
size: -
length: 15
CDR3: CASSVGQGSRQPQHF
DNA: TGTGCCAGCAGTGTAGGGCAGGGCTCCCGTCAGCCCCAGCATTTT

D: TRBD1
V: TRBV25-1
J: TRBJ1-1
size: -
length: 14
CDR3: CASSPGQAEAEAFF
DNA: TGTGCCAGCAGTCCAGGACAGGCCGAGGCTGAAGCTTTCTTT

D: -
V: TRBV18
J: TRBJ2-3
size: -
length: 14
CDR3: CASSPPFGADTQYF
DNA: TGTGCCAGCTCACCACCGTTCGGGGCAGATACGCAGTATTTT

D: -
V: TRBV4-1
J: TRBJ1-1
size: -
length: 16
CDR3: CASSQWPRTKNTEAFF
DNA: TGCGCCAGCAGCCAATGGCCCCGCACAAAGAACACTGAAGCTTTCTTT

D: -
V: TRBV30
J: TRBJ1-6
size: -
length: 11
CDR3: CAWSVSQGLHF
DNA: TGTGCCTGGAGTGTATCCCAGGGGCTCCACTTT

D: -
V: TRBV28
J: TRBJ1-1
size: -
length: 15
CDR3: CASSTGGVGDTEAFF
DNA: TGTGCCAGCAGTACCGGCGGGGTAGGGGACACTGAAGCTTTCTTT

D: TRBD2
V: TRBV4-1
J: TRBJ2-4
size: -
length: 17
CDR3: CASSHGLAGPRENIQYF
DNA: TGCGCCAGCAGCCACGGACTAGCGGGGCCCCGGGAAAACATTCAGTACTTC

D: TRBD1
V: TRBV2
J: TRBJ2-3
size: once
length: 15
CDR3: CASSDPGGSTDTQYF
DNA: TGTGCCAGCAGTGACCCAGGGGGTAGCACAGATACGCAGTATTTT

D: -
V: TRBV7-8
J: TRBJ1-2
size: -
length: 14
CDR3: CASSFRQMDYGYTF
DNA: TGTGCCAGCAGCTTCAGGCAGATGGACTATGGCTACACCTTC

D: -
V: TRBV10-3
J: TRBJ2-7
size: -
length: 14
CDR3: CAIRVPHFSYEQYF
DNA: TGTGCCATCAGAGTGCCCCACTTCTCCTACGAGCAGTACTTC